This T cell receptor beta chain stems from a study of blood T cell repertoires in COVID-19. This CDR3 has 16 amino acids. In the authors' workflow: Researchers report that nucleated cell counts were estimated from reference gene primer amplification. This table comes from immunoSEQ multiplex PCR, and its TCRdb copy is limited to in-frame clones, with some not included. That table is the source of V, J and clone size, and D and trimming were worked out from the DNA. The repertoire includes over 300,000 clones, roughly 90% of them detected once, and approximately 7% sits in the top ten. The TCR comes from a man between 18 and 35 years old with active or convalescent COVID-19. Sequencing was done on a sample of peripheral blood. The rearrangement links TRBV21-1 to TRBJ1-5; TRBD1 is taken as the D call from the table, unchecked against the DNA. TRBV21-1 is an annotated pseudogene. The CDR3 here is CASTKLQGNINQPQHF. In DNA form, the CDR3 reads TGTGCCAGCACCAAACTGCAGGGGAATATCAATCAGCCCCAGCATTTT.